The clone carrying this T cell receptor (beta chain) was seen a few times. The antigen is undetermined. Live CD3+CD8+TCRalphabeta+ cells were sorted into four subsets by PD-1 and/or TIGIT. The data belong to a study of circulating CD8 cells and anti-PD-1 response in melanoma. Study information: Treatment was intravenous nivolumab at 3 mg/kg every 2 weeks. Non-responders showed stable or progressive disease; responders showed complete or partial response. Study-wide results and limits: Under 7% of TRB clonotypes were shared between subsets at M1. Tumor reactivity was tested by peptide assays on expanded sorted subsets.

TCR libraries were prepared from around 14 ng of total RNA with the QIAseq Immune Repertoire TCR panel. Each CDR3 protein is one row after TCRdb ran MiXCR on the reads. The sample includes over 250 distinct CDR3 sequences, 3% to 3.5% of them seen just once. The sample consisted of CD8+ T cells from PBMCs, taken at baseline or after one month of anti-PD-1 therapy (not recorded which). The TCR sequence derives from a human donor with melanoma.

The CDR3 sequence: CASREGKRPELTFF. The CDR3 nucleotides read TGTGCCAGCAGGGAGGGGAAGAGGCCCGAATTGACTTTCTTT. The chain carries TRBV25-1 and TRBJ1-1; D might be TRBD1 (5 bases). The CDR3 has 14 residues. Trimming pared 6 bases from V and 12 bases from J, leaving 23 bases between. Germline V gives CDR1 MGHDK, CDR2 SYGVNS.